This T cell receptor beta chain is from a study of early T cells in non-severe SARS-CoV-2 infection (dated by TCRdb to the early 2020s). Background on the whole study: TCR sequencing used bulk RNA from unsorted whole blood, so alpha and beta chains could not be paired.

This clonotype occurred many times. No cognate antigen has been identified for it. Base quality data are lacking; no much larger clone is found one base away. A case-control design nested within a healthcare worker cohort in London, UK, was used, with weekly nasopharyngeal swab PCR tests and blood sampling performed. Between 23 and 31 March 2020, the week of the UK lockdown, healthcare workers were enrolled and then followed up weekly for as long as 16 weeks. The library was prepared using 5' RACE. The sequencer was a NextSeq 500. In the TCR library protocol, unique molecular identifiers were attached to individual cDNA molecules to correct for PCR bias and sequencing error. Both TCR alpha and beta chains were sequenced, and tight co-correlation was observed between alpha and beta sequence abundances in each sample. The published analysis was carried out like this. Decombinator V4 was used to perform V gene, J gene and CDR3 annotation of TCR sequences. TCRs were defined as expanded if a significant change between any two time points was detected under a Poisson model with p below 0.0001. TCR abundances were normalised to the total number of TCRs sequenced per sample and were expressed as counts per million. MAIT TCRs were defined by TRAV1-2 paired with TRAJ12, TRAJ20 or TRAJ33, and iNKT TCRs by TRAV10 paired with TRAJ18. VDJdb, accessed 1 November 2021, was searched for CMV, EBV and SARS-CoV-2 annotated TCRs, excluding TCRs annotated for multiple antigens. The public reads were run again by TCRdb, first through fastp at Q25 and then through MiXCR, and only productive beta chains were kept. Every CDR3 protein is listed once, alongside the most common genes and DNA of its rows. The V and J calls, along with clone size, are taken from TCRdb and not from the paper's own processing. Here the sample has about 39,000 distinct CDR3 sequences; more than 6.5% occur a single time. Under 9.5% of the sample goes to the ten largest clones.

Here is what the overall study found, with its caveats: VDJdb matching was skewed toward anti-spike CD8 responses and likely underestimated virus-specific expansions by missing private and CD4 specificities.

CDR1 and CDR2, per the germline V gene, are SGHVS and FNYEAQ. V is cut by 5 bases and J by 4 bases, and the space between the germline ends is 14 bases. The cysteine opens and the phenylalanine closes a CDR3 of 14 amino acids. Of the read, only the CDR3 DNA is kept; its 42 bases are in frame from base 1. The source of this sequence is an adult who was a healthcare worker with PCR-confirmed SARS-CoV-2 infection or an uninfected control (not recorded which). The sequenced sample consisted of whole blood. Here the chain combines TRBV7-6 and TRBJ2-5, and possibly TRBD1, on 5 matching bases. The DNA sequence is as follows: TGTGCCAGCAGCCAGGGTACGGGTATAGAGACCCAGTACTTC. Translated, it gives CASSQGTGIETQYF.